This TCR beta chain was captured by sequencing in a study of PD-1 blockade in classical Hodgkin lymphoma. In regard to this clone: Its antigen is unknown.

Every one of the patients relapsed after autologous stem cell transplantation (brentuximab vedotin exposure was variable). Under best response, outcomes were complete response, partial response or progressive disease. The data were produced by immunoSEQ multiplex PCR, yet TCRdb's version contains in-frame clones alone and is incomplete. The sample lists roughly 140,000 clones, about 81% occurring once. Germline CDR1 reads ENHRY; CDR2 reads SYGVKD. The junction had 8 bases not matched to a gene; V was cut back by 6 bases and J by 0 bases. The CDR3 sequence is 15 residues long. Study-wide findings and caveats: Initiation of nivolumab under 1 year after ASCT led to exclusion of patients. Researchers reported that CD4+ TCR diversity, though not CD8+, rose significantly by C4D1. Complete responders had baseline diversity similar to newly diagnosed patients.

The specimen comprised peripheral blood mononuclear cells (PBMCs), sampled before the second cycle of nivolumab. V is TRBV10-3 and J is TRBJ2-7; the match to TRBD1 covers 7 bases. This TCR came from a human donor with classical Hodgkin lymphoma. In nucleotides, the CDR3 is TGTGCCATCAGGCCAGGGGGTTTGAGCTCCTACGAGCAGTACTTC. Protein product: CAIRPGGLSSYEQYF.